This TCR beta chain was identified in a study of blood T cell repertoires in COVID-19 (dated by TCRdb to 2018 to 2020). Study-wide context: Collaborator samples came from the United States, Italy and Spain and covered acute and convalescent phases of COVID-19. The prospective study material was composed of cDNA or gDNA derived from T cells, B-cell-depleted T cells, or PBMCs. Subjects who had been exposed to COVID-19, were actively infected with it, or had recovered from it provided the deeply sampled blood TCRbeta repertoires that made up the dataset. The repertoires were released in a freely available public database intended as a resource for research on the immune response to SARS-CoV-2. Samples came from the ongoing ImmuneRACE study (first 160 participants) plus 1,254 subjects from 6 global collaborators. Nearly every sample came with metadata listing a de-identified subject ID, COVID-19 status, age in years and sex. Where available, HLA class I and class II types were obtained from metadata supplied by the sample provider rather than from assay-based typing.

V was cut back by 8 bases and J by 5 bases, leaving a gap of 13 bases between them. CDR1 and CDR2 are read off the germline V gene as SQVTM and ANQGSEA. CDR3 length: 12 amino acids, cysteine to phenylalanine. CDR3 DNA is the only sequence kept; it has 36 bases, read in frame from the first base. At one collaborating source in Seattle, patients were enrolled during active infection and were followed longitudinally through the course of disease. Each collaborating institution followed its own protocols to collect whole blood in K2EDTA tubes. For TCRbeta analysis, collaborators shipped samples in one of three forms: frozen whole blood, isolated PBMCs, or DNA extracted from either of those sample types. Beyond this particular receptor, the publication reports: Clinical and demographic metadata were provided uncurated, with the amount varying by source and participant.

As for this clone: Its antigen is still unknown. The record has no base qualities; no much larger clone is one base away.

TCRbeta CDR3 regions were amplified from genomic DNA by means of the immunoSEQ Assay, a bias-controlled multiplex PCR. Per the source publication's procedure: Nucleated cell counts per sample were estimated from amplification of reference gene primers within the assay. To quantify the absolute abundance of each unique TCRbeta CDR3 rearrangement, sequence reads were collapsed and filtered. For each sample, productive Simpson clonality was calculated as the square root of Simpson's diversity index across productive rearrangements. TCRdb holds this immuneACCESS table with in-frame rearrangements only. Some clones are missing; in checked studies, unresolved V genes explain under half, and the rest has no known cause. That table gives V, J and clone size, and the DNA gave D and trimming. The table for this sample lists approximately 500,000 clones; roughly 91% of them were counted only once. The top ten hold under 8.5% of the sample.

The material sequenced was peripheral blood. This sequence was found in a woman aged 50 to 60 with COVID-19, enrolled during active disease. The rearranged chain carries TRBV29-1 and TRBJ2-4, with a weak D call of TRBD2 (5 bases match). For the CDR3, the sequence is CSIRLGENIQYF. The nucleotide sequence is TGCAGCATACGACTGGGAGAAAACATTCAGTACTTC.